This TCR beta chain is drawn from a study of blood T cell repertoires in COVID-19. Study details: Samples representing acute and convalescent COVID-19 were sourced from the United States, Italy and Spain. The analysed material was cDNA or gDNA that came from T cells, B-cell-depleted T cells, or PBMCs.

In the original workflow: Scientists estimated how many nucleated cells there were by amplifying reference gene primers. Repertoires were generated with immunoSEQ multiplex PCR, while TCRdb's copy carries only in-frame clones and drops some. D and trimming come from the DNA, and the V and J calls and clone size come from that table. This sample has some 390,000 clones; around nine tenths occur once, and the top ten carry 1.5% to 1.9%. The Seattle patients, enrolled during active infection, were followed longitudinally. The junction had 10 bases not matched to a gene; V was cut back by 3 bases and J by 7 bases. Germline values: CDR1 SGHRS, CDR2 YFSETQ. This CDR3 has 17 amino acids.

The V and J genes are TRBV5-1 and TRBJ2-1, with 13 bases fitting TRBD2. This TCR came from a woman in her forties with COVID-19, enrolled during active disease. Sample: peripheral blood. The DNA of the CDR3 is TGCGCCAGCAGCTCGGGACTAGCGGGAAGAATTTTTAATGAGCAGTTCTTC. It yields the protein CASSSGLAGRIFNEQFF.